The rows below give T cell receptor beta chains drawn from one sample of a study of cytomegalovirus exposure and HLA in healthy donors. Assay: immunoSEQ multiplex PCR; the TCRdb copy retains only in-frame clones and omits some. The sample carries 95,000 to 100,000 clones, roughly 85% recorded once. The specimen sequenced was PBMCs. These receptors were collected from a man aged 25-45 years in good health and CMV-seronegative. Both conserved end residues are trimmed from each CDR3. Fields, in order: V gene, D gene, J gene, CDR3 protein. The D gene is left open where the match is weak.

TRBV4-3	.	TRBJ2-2	ASSQDYFGELF
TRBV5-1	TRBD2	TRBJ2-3	ASSSGLAADTQY
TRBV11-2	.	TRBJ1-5	ASSLVQVYSNQPQH
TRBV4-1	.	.	ASSYFAKGAYEQY
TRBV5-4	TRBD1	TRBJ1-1	ASSLTGDNTEAF
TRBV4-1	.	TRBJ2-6	ASSQEQLNSGANVLT
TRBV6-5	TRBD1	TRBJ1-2	ASSRTGNYGYT
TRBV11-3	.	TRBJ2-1	ASSLVSGFDEQF
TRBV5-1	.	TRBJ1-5	ASRSGEGDQPQH
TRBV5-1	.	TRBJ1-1	ASSLEGGRITEAF
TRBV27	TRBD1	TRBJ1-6	ASSSGQGYLH